This T cell receptor (beta chain) was recorded in a study of shared T cell receptors in the human thymus. J lost 7 bases, V lost 3 bases, and 5 bases had no gene match. This CDR3 contains 13 residues. Germline values: CDR1 SGHNT, CDR2 YYREEE (reference sequence). Repertoires were generated with immunoSEQ multiplex PCR, while TCRdb's copy carries only in-frame clones and drops some. Of some 700,000 clones in the sample, 75% to 90% were seen once. Another study also made use of these data, one on human thymus T cells.

The sequenced sample was thymocytes. The clonotype comes from a girl less than two years old with a congenital heart defect. The rearrangement uses TRBV5-4 and TRBJ1-2; 8 bases are shared with TRBD1. The CDR3 here is CASSSDRETGYTF. The CDR3 bases are TGTGCCAGCAGCTCGGACAGGGAAACTGGCTACACCTTC. The full variable domain, completed using reference TRBV5-4 and TRBJ1-2, is ETGVTQSPTHLIKTRGQQVTLRCSSQSGHNTVSWYQQALGQGPQFIFQYYREEENGRGNFPPRFSGLQFPNYSSELNVNALELDDSALYLCASSSDRETGYTFGSGTRLTVV.